This TCR beta chain was identified during a study of radiotherapy plus CTLA-4 blockade in lung cancer. The table came from immunoSEQ multiplex PCR; TCRdb's copy has only in-frame clones and leaves some out. The sample has tens of thousands of clones, around 70% seen once. On this clone itself: The antigen is undetermined.

Study-wide points: Tumor-derived TCR clones expanded in blood after radiotherapy plus ipilimumab.

The germline V gene has CDR1 SNHLY and CDR2 FYNNEI. This CDR3 comprises 15 residues. V lost 6 bases to trimming and J lost 0 bases, with 12 bases between them. Material: peripheral blood, obtained from a patient treated with radiotherapy plus ipilimumab. The chain carries TRBV2 and TRBJ1-3, with D unclear. The TCR comes from a human donor with non-small cell lung cancer who had stable disease on radiotherapy plus ipilimumab. The DNA for the CDR3 is TGTGCCAGCAGCGGACGACTAATCTCTGGAAACACCATATATTTT. Translation gives CASSGRLISGNTIYF.